This TCR beta chain was captured by sequencing in a study of T cells in localized non-small cell lung cancer. General study results and limits: Those with higher blood T cell density had longer overall survival. Paired adjacent lung recovered a median roughly 50 of the top 100 tumor clones. Uninvolved adjacent lung showed peak T cell clonality, exceeding tumor. Sequencing involved a lone tumor region, leaving heterogeneity possible.

V dropped 4 bases and J dropped 7; count of bases not matched to a gene: 7. CDR1 and CDR2 (germline): LNHDA, SQIVND (reference sequence). This CDR3 region has 14 residues. The method was immunoSEQ multiplex PCR; TCRdb's version includes in-frame clones alone and lacks a portion of them. The repertoire holds around 3,100 clones, with roughly a fifth as singletons. Details on this clone: As yet, its antigen is unknown.

The TCR originated in a man aged 18 to 50 with stage II lung adenocarcinoma. This sample comprised lung tumor tissue, obtained before any cancer treatment. V usage is TRBV19 and J usage is TRBJ1-2; 9 bases align to TRBD1. This chain's CDR3 is CASSTGQGVSGYTF. CDR3 DNA: TGTGCCAGTAGTACGGGACAGGGAGTTAGTGGCTACACCTTC.